The clone carrying this T cell receptor beta chain was seen a few times. TCRdb re-called the 5' RACE reads through MiXCR, storing one row per CDR3 protein. The data contain roughly 260,000 distinct CDR3 sequences, approximately 12% of them singletons. This sample stems from a study of T cells after yellow fever vaccination. The trim removed 10 bases at V and 6 bases at J, leaving 5 bases unmatched. Germline V gives CDR1 WSHSY, CDR2 SAAADI. The CDR3 sequence is 13 residues long. This specimen was CD4+ T cells sorted from PBMCs, taken 45 days after the yellow fever booster vaccination. The receptor was derived from a man aged 30-40 years who received the YFV17D yellow fever vaccine. The V and J genes are TRBV10-2 and TRBJ1-5, with 11 bases fitting TRBD1. Here the CDR3 reads CATGQGAAQPQHF. The CDR3 region has the DNA TGCGCCACCGGACAGGGGGCCGCTCAGCCCCAGCATTTT.